A selection of T cell receptor beta chains follows, all from one sample in a study of cytomegalovirus exposure and HLA in healthy donors. Produced via immunoSEQ multiplex PCR; TCRdb's table is partial and in-frame only. The sample consists of 150,000 or so clones, around 83% of them appearing once. Sequenced material: PBMCs. Every receptor here comes from a man in his forties or fifties in good health and CMV-seropositive. Both conserved end residues are part of each CDR3. The D gene is left open where the match is weak. Not every row has a clone size; where given, it reads once, few, many or a size class.

few	TRBV5-4	-	TRBJ2-7	TGTGCCATACCTACGACGGGGAACGAGCAGTACTTC	CAIPTTGNEQYF
-	TRBV18	-	TRBJ1-3	TGTGCCAGCTCACCAGGGGCGAGGATCTCTGGAAACACCATATATTTT	CASSPGARISGNTIYF
few	TRBV9	TRBD2	TRBJ2-2	TGTGCCAGCAGCGTAGCAGGTAGCGGGGGGGCCTTCACCGGGGAGCTGTTTTTT	CASSVAGSGGAFTGELFF
-	TRBV7-9	-	TRBJ2-7	TGTGCCAGCCAAGAGCGGCAGTCATACGAGCAGTACTTC	CASQERQSYEQYF
-	TRBV9	TRBD2	TRBJ2-3	TGTGCCAGCAGCCCCGGAAGTACTAGCGGCCGCACAGATACGCAGTATTTT	CASSPGSTSGRTDTQYF
once	TRBV12-5	TRBD1	TRBJ1-1	TGTGCTAGTGGTTTCGTGGGACAGGGTGGCACTGAAGCTTTCTTT	CASGFVGQGGTEAFF
-	TRBV27	TRBD2	TRBJ2-1	TGTGCCAGCAGTTTACAAGCTAGCGGGGCCTACAATGAGCAGTTCTTC	CASSLQASGAYNEQFF
-	TRBV7-6	TRBD2	TRBJ2-5	TGTGCCAGCAGCCGAGCGGGGGAGCTGACCCAGTACTTC	CASSRAGELTQYF
once	TRBV28	TRBD1	TRBJ2-7	TGTGCCAGCAGAGTGGACAGGGGGTCCTACGAGCAGTACTTC	CASRVDRGSYEQYF
-	TRBV5-6	-	TRBJ1-1	TGTGCCAGCAGTTACGGACAAATTTTGTCTGAAGCTTTCTTT	CASSYGQILSEAFF
-	TRBV29-1	-	TRBJ1-2	TGCAGCGTTGAGCTCGGGACTCTGGGTGGCTACACCTTC	CSVELGTLGGYTF
-	TRBV2	TRBD2	TRBJ2-5	TGTGCCAGCGGGCCTAGCGGGGGACCCTCCGAGACCCAGTACTTC	CASGPSGGPSETQYF
-	TRBV30	-	TRBJ1-1	TGTGCCTGGAGTGACCTTGGCAACACTGAAGCTTTCTTT	CAWSDLGNTEAFF
-	TRBV27	TRBD1	TRBJ2-2	TGTGCCAGCAGTTTAGGGACAGGGAGGAACACCGGGGAGCTGTTTTTT	CASSLGTGRNTGELFF